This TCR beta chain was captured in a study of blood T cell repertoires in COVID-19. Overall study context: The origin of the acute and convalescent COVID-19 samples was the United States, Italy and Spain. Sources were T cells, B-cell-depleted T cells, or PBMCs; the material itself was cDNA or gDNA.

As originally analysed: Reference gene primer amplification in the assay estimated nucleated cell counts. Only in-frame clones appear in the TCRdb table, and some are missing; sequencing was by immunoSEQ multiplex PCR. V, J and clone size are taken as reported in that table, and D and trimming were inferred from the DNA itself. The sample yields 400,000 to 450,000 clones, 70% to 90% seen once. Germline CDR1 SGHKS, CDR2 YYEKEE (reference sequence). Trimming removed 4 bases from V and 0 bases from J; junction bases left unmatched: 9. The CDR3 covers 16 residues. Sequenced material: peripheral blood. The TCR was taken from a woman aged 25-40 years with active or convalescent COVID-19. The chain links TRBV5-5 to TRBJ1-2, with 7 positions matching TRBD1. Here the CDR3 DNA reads TGTGCCAGCAGCAAGGACAGGTTTCCGACTAACTATGGCTACACCTTC. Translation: CASSKDRFPTNYGYTF.